One and the same sample provided the 10 T cell receptor beta chains below, sequenced in a study of blood T cell repertoires in COVID-19. Sequenced by immunoSEQ multiplex PCR; TCRdb stores in-frame clones only, minus some. The profile shows roughly 150,000 clones, roughly 80% of them singletons. The specimen was peripheral blood. The receptors were sampled from a woman older than 75 with acute or convalescent COVID-19.

This clone showed up just once. This chain joins TRBV3-1 (or the pseudogene TRBV3-2) and TRBJ1-5; D is unresolved. CDR1 is LGHDT, CDR2 YNNKEL, per germline (reference sequence). The V end lost 1 base, the J end lost 4 bases, and 5 bases lay between the germline ends. CDR3 length: 13 residues. The CDR3 loop is CASSQGVNQPQHF. Here the CDR3 DNA reads TGTGCCAGCAGCCAAGGAGTGAATCAGCCCCAGCATTTT.

This sequence joins TRBV19 and TRBJ2-2, with D possibly matching TRBD2 (6 bases). The germline V and J ends were trimmed by 3 bases and 7 bases, with 12 bases remaining between them. Germline values: CDR1 LNHDA, CDR2 SQIVND (reference sequence). There are 14 residues in the CDR3. The CDR3 bases are TGTGCCAGTAGTATTGGGGGAGGATACGGGGAGCTGTTTTTT. This sequence encodes CASSIGGGYGELFF.

In nucleotides, the CDR3 is TGTGCCAGCAGCGTCGGGACAGCACGCGAGCAGTACTTC. As protein: CASSVGTAREQYF. The gene calls are TRBV2 and TRBJ2-7, with TRBD1 matching over 7 bases. The CDR3 is 13 amino acids. With V trimmed by 6 bases and J by 6 bases, 8 bases remained unmatched. Germline V gene data show CDR1 as SNHLY and CDR2 as FYNNEI.

The V gene is TRBV19, the J gene TRBJ1-3; 7 nucleotides align to TRBD1. Looked up from germline, CDR1 is LNHDA and CDR2 is SQIVND (reference sequence). This CDR3 comprises 16 residues. J was trimmed by 0 bases and V by 1 base; bases with no gene match: 3. DNA of the CDR3: TGTGCCAGTAGTATAGCGGGACAGAGCTCTGGAAACACCATATATTTT. It specifies CASSIAGQSSGNTIYF.

This clone was counted between two and nine times. This sequence joins TRBV3-1 (or the pseudogene TRBV3-2) and TRBJ1-2; D uncertain. Germline V lookup: CDR1 LGHDT, CDR2 YNNKEL (reference sequence). Trimming removed 3 bases from V and 7 bases from J, with 18 bases in between. The CDR3 runs to 15 residues. The DNA of the CDR3 is TGTGCCAGCAGCCAGTCTGCGGGAGCATATGGTGGCTACACCTTC. Its translation: CASSQSAGAYGGYTF.

This clone has only a few counts. The rearrangement uses TRBV24-1 and TRBJ1-3, with 7 nucleotides matching TRBD1. Germline loops: CDR1 KGHDR, CDR2 SFDVKD. This CDR3 region has 20 residues. Trimming at V came to 3 bases and at J to 9 bases, leaving 25 bases not matched to a gene. The CDR3 nucleotides are TGTGCCACCAGTGATAACAACGGTCGGACAGGCCGTCGCGAAGTCGGCACCATATATTTT. Amino acid sequence: CATSDNNGRTGRREVGTIYF.

The chain employs TRBV6-6 and TRBJ2-7; 11 bases are a match to TRBD2. The V gene end was trimmed by 4 bases and the J gene end by 4 bases; junction bases not matched to a gene: 9. The CDR3 length is 16 residues. Germline V gene sequence: CDR1 MNHNY, CDR2 SVGAGI (reference sequence). The DNA for the CDR3 is TGTGCCAGCAGTTCAATAGCGGGAGGGCCTATTTACGAGCAGTACTTC. Amino acids: CASSSIAGGPIYEQYF.

The V call is TRBV2, the J call TRBJ2-3; TRBD2 matches 13 bases. The CDR3 runs 17 residues. V dropped 6 bases and J dropped 0; count of bases not matched to a gene: 6. Germline values: CDR1 SNHLY, CDR2 FYNNEI. The CDR3 sequence is CASRRTSGGASTDTQYF. In DNA, the CDR3 is TGTGCCAGCAGAAGGACTAGCGGGGGCGCTAGCACAGATACGCAGTATTTT.

V and J are TRBV7-9 and TRBJ2-1; D is undetermined. V was shortened by 5 bases and J by 6 bases, with 14 bases between the two germline ends. The CDR3 extends over 14 amino acids. The germline gives CDR1 SEHNR, CDR2 FQNEAQ (reference sequence). The CDR3 nucleotides read TGTGCCAGCAGCCCCACATCTAGACGCAATGAGCAGTTCTTC. Its translation: CASSPTSRRNEQFF.

The V gene is TRBV3-1 (or the pseudogene TRBV3-2), the J gene TRBJ2-3; tentative D call: TRBD1 (6 bases). The CDR3 extends over 17 amino acids. Trimming removed 5 bases from V and 0 bases from J, with 18 bases in between. Germline V CDR1 and CDR2: LGHDT, YNNKEL (reference sequence). The CDR3 nucleotides read TGTGCCAGCAGCGCCAGGGGCCCCCACTCAAGCACAGATACGCAGTATTTT. The encoded protein is CASSARGPHSSTDTQYF.